This T cell receptor beta chain was identified during a study of shared clonotypes between healthy human individuals. There are 13 residues in the CDR3. Germline V gene sequence: CDR1 PRHDT, CDR2 FYEKMQ (reference sequence). The V gene end was trimmed by 4 bases and the J gene end by 3 bases; junction bases not matched to a gene: 2. This clone was seen once. A far larger clone is one nucleotide away, so this likely arose from a read error. Assay: immunoSEQ multiplex PCR; the TCRdb copy retains only in-frame clones and omits some. The sample has some 900,000 clones; over 60% are singletons. Sequencing was done on a sample of memory CD4+ T cells sorted from blood. Documented subset: CD45RA-negative fraction. The sequence was collected from a man between 18 and 29 years old in good health. The rearrangement joins TRBV13 to TRBJ2-7; 8 positions agree with TRBD1. The CDR3 reads CASSSGQVYEQYF. The CDR3 DNA reads TGTGCCAGCAGCTCGGGACAGGTCTACGAGCAGTACTTC.